The present entry profiles one T cell receptor (beta chain) with its context. Its specificity is not known. Per germline, CDR1 MNHNS and CDR2 SASEGT. There are 15 residues in the CDR3. J gave up 8 bases and V 6 bases, and 12 bases lay outside the gene matches. This sample was taken from a study of graft-versus-host responses after intestinal transplantation. Study details: Each of the recipients got a multivisceral, liver-intestinal, or isolated intestinal transplant. Whole-study results and caveats: High graft-versus-host to host-versus-graft clonal ratios were seen in allografts of patients with graft-donor T cell macrochimerism.

Measured with immunoSEQ multiplex PCR; TCRdb has only the in-frame clones, and not every one. The table includes 85,000 to 100,000 clones, approximately 90% detected once. The TCR comes from a human donor who was the organ donor for an intestinal transplant. The chain uses TRBV6-1 and TRBJ1-2, with 10 bases aligning to TRBD1. The specimen comprised unstimulated CD4+ T cells sorted from spleen or lymph node cells, sampled before transplant. In nucleotides, the CDR3 is TGTGCCAGCAGGACCGGGGACAGGGGAGGGGAGGGCTACACCTTC. This gives the protein CASRTGDRGGEGYTF.